The 12 T cell receptor beta chains in this list originate from one sample, sequenced in a study of T cells after posttransplantation cyclophosphamide. Here immunoSEQ multiplex PCR was the method, and the copy in TCRdb shows in-frame clones only, minus some. There are approximately 39,000 clones in the sample, none observed a single time. The sequenced sample was PBMCs. The source of these receptors is a girl between 5 and 17 years old in good health, CMV-negative, and a related stem cell transplant donor.

This clone was recorded many times. V usage is TRBV5-6 and J usage is TRBJ2-7; D gene unclear. The length of the CDR3 is 12 residues. Germline-derived CDR1 and CDR2 are SGHDT and YYEEEE. The V end lost 2 bases, the J end lost 4 bases, and 7 bases lay between the germline ends. CDR3 nucleotide sequence: TGTGCCAGCAGCTTCGGTGCTTACGAGCAGTACTTC. The encoded protein is CASSFGAYEQYF.

This clone was seen repeatedly, ten times or more. This chain connects TRBV28 to TRBJ1-5; possibly TRBD1 for D (5 bases). The CDR3 contains 12 residues. V lost 3 bases and J 9 bases, leaving 9 bases between the germline ends. CDR1 is MDHEN, CDR2 SYDVKM, per germline. The CDR3 sequence: CASSFGGWPQHF. The CDR3 DNA is TGTGCCAGCAGTTTCGGGGGGTGGCCCCAGCATTTT. The variable domain in full, completed from reference TRBV28 and TRBJ1-5, reads DVKVTQSSRYLVKRTGEKVFLECVQDMDHENMFWYRQDPGLGLRLIYFSYDVKMKEKGDIPEGYSVSREKKERFSLILESASTNQTSMYLCASSFGGWPQHFGDGTRLSIL.

The table lists this clone with many counts. This chain links TRBV6-1 with TRBJ1-4; D is ambiguous. The CDR3 runs 15 residues. Trimming took 3 bases from V and 4 from J, leaving 12 bases between them. Germline-derived CDR1 and CDR2 are MNHNS and SASEGT. The CDR3, as DNA: TGTGCCAGCAGTGACCTCGGAAGGAGTAATGAAAAACTGTTTTTT. Residues: CASSDLGRSNEKLFF.

This clone has a handful of counts. The chain carries TRBV7-3 and TRBJ2-1; 12 bases line up with TRBD2. In germline, CDR1 is SGHTA, CDR2 FQGTGA. This CDR3 has 15 residues. V dropped 3 bases and J dropped 7; count of bases not matched to a gene: 4. CDR3 loop: CASSFGGTSGNEQFF. The CDR3 DNA reads TGTGCCAGCAGCTTCGGGGGGACTAGCGGGAATGAGCAGTTCTTC.

This clone was seen repeatedly, ten times or more. This chain uses TRBV6-4 with TRBJ2-6; D possibly corresponds to TRBD2 (5 bases). V dropped 2 bases and J dropped 0 bases, with 5 bases sitting between them. Germline CDR1 and CDR2: MRHNA and SNTAGT. CDR3 length: 15 residues. CDR3 protein: CASSDRDSGANVLTF. CDR3 sequence (DNA): TGTGCCAGCAGTGACCGGGACTCTGGGGCCAACGTCCTGACTTTC.

The table lists this clone with many counts. The chain uses TRBV19 and TRBJ1-2, with 7 bases aligning to TRBD1. J was trimmed by 6 bases and V by 5 bases; bases with no gene match: 12. CDR3 length: 15 amino acids. Germline CDR1 reads LNHDA; CDR2 reads SQIVND (reference sequence). CDR3 nucleotides: TGTGCCAGTAGTGTCATAGAGACAGGGCTGAATGGCTACACCTTC. It is translated as CASSVIETGLNGYTF.

This clone was detected only a few times. The chain links TRBV7-9 to TRBJ1-4; 8 nucleotides align to TRBD1. Germline values: CDR1 SEHNR, CDR2 FQNEAQ (reference sequence). V lost 2 bases, J lost 2 bases, and 4 bases stayed unmatched. The CDR3 covers 16 residues. The CDR3 DNA is TGTGCCAGCAGCTTAAGTCAGGGGGCGACTAATGAAAAACTGTTTTTT. Amino acid sequence: CASSLSQGATNEKLFF.

This clone was counted at least ten times. This sequence joins TRBV19 and TRBJ2-3; TRBD2 agrees at 7 bases. The CDR3 has 14 amino acids. After removal of 5 bases from V and 2 bases from J, the junction contained 4 bases not matched to a gene. The germline V gene has CDR1 LNHDA and CDR2 SQIVND (reference sequence). In DNA, the CDR3 is TGTGCCAGTAGTGTTGCGGGGGACACAGATACGCAGTATTTT. It yields the protein CASSVAGDTDTQYF.

This clone appeared a few times. The sample contains more than one DNA sequence encoding this CDR3. This rearrangement joins TRBV7-9 to TRBJ1-4; D is perhaps TRBD1 (5 bases). CDR1 is SEHNR, CDR2 FQNEAQ, per germline (reference sequence). V was clipped by 9 bases and J by 3 bases, with 20 bases between them. This CDR3 has 16 amino acids. The CDR3: CASSAGPRKANEKLFF. The CDR3 bases are TGTGCCAGTAGCGCGGGGCCCCGGAAGGCTAATGAAAAACTGTTTTTT.

This clone was picked up many times. The chain couples TRBV7-8 to TRBJ1-5; 7 bases align to TRBD1. Germline V gene lookup returns CDR1 SGHVS and CDR2 FQNEAQ. This CDR3 is built from 17 residues. V lost 4 bases to trimming and J lost 2 bases; unmatched junction nucleotides: 11. The CDR3 spells CASSSNSGGTGNQPQHF. In nucleotides, the CDR3 is TGTGCCAGCAGCTCTAACAGTGGAGGGACAGGCAATCAGCCCCAGCATTTT.

This clone was observed at least ten times. CDR3 nucleotides: TGTGCCAGCAGTTTCCGTTTCGGCGAGCAGTACTTC. Amino acid sequence: CASSFRFGEQYF. The chain is built from TRBV28 and TRBJ2-7; D remains unclear. Trimming cost V 3 bases and J 6 bases, with 9 bases left between them. The germline CDR1 and CDR2 sequences are MDHEN and SYDVKM. The CDR3 runs 12 residues.

This sequence joins TRBV28 and TRBJ1-2; D not certain. The V gene lost 3 bases and the J gene lost 8 bases, with 10 bases spanning the gap. The CDR3 spans 12 residues. Germline V CDR1 and CDR2: MDHEN, SYDVKM. The CDR3 spells CASSFAPSGYTF. Written as DNA, the CDR3 is TGTGCCAGCAGTTTCGCCCCGAGCGGCTACACCTTC.